Below are 5 T cell receptor beta chains sequenced from a single sample in a study of T cell responses to AZD1222 COVID-19 vaccine. Produced via immunoSEQ multiplex PCR; TCRdb's table is partial and in-frame only. This table holds about 120,000 clones, roughly nine tenths found once. This sample comprised peripheral blood, obtained on day 0 of AZD1222 vaccination. The receptors originated from an adult in good health.

This clone was recorded once. This chain uses TRBV6-5 with TRBJ1-2; TRBD1 matches at 7 bases. CDR1 and CDR2 from the germline V gene are MNHEY and SVGAGI. The CDR3 loop spans 15 amino acids. V shed 7 bases, J shed 3 bases, and the junction held 11 bases outside the gene matches. This CDR3 reads CASKLTGTGYYGYTF. In nucleotides, the CDR3 is TGTGCCAGCAAACTGACAGGGACGGGGTACTATGGCTACACCTTC.

The rearrangement joins TRBV2 to TRBJ2-3; 14 nucleotides align to TRBD2. Unmatched junction bases numbered 6, after V lost 7 bases and J lost 6 bases. CDR3 size: 15 residues. CDR1 is SNHLY and CDR2 is FYNNEI in the germline V gene. CDR3 DNA sequence: TGTGCCAGCACGGGGACTAGCGGGAGTCGTGATACGCAGTATTTT. It encodes CASTGTSGSRDTQYF.

Here the CDR3 DNA reads TGTGCCACCCACTCGTGGGGGGATACGCAGTATTTT. This encodes CATHSWGDTQYF. The gene calls are TRBV27 and TRBJ2-3; D is tentatively TRBD1 or TRBD2 (5 bases each). The CDR3 runs to 12 residues. Germline values: CDR1 MNHEY, CDR2 SMNVEV (reference sequence). The V end was cut by 10 bases, the J end by 6 bases, with 14 bases between.

The CDR3 loop is CASSWPGQGGTEAFF. CDR3 DNA sequence: TGTGCCAGCAGCTGGCCGGGACAGGGCGGGACTGAAGCTTTCTTT. This chain connects TRBV7-9 to TRBJ1-1; TRBD1 aligns across 9 bases. This CDR3 region has 15 residues. J gave up 5 bases and V 4 bases, and 8 bases lay outside the gene matches. Germline CDR1 and CDR2: SEHNR and FQNEAQ (reference sequence).

The chain joins TRBV28 to TRBJ1-3, with D perhaps TRBD1 (6 bases). Germline values: CDR1 MDHEN, CDR2 SYDVKM. The V and J ends lost 6 bases and 4 bases respectively, with 13 bases between them. CDR3 size: 14 residues. The DNA for the CDR3 is TGTGCCAGCAGCACGGACAGCGGGGGAAACACCATATATTTT. Residues: CASSTDSGGNTIYF.